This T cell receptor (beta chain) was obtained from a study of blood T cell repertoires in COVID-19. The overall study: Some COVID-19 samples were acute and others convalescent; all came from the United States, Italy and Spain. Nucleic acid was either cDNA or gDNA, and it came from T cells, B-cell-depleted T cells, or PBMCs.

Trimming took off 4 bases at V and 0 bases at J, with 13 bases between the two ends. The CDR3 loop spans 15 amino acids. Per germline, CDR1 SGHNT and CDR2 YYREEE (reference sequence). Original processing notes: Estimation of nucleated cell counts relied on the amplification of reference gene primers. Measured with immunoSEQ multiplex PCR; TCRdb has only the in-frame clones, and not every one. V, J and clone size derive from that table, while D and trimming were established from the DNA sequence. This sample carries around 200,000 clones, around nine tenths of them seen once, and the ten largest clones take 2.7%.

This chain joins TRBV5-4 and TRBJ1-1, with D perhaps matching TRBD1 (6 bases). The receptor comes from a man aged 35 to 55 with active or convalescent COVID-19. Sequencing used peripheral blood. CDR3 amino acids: CASSASQGVNTEAFF. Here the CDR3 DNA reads TGTGCCAGCAGCGCTTCACAGGGCGTGAACACTGAAGCTTTCTTT.